Each of the 28 T cell receptor beta chains below was sequenced from the same sample in a study of shared clonotypes between healthy human individuals. TCRdb's table, derived via immunoSEQ multiplex PCR, lists solely in-frame clones and lacks some. The sample shows some 2,100,000 clones, approximately 95% of them seen only once. The sample was naive CD4+ T cells sorted from blood. Subset in this sample: CD45RA+ positively selected. Receptor source: a young man in good health.

The genes are TRBV18 and TRBJ2-1, with D unclear. V shed 5 bases and J shed 9 bases, with 8 bases lying between them. The CDR3 loop spans 11 amino acids. Germline V gene sequence: CDR1 KGHSH, CDR2 LQKENI. CDR3 in DNA: TGTGCCAGCTCATCCAGCACTGAGCAGTTCTTC. Translating gives CASSSSTEQFF.

In its sample, this clone was seen once. This sequence joins TRBV6-5 and TRBJ1-3; TRBD1 might be the D (6 bases). The CDR3 sequence is 15 residues long. V lost 5 bases and J lost 0, with 11 bases in between. Germline loops: CDR1 MNHEY, CDR2 SVGAGI. CDR3 nucleotide sequence: TGTGCCAGCAGTGGACAGTGGAACTCTGGAAACACCATATATTTT. It encodes CASSGQWNSGNTIYF.

This chain connects TRBV18 to TRBJ1-6; 7 bases are shared with TRBD1. The CDR3 is 15 residues long. Trimming cost V 5 bases and J 6 bases; bases outside gene matches: 7. Germline values: CDR1 KGHSH, CDR2 LQKENI. The CDR3 bases are TGTGCCAGCTCAAGGGACAGTCTACCTAATTCACCCCTCCACTTT. It specifies CASSRDSLPNSPLHF.

The chain combines TRBV19 with TRBJ1-3, with TRBD1 matching over 9 bases. Germline assignment: CDR1 LNHDA and CDR2 SQIVND (reference sequence). The CDR3 is 14 residues long. Germline trimming cut 3 bases from V and 5 bases from J; bases unmatched to any gene: 2. CDR3 in DNA: TGTGCCAGTAGTATCGACAGGGGGAGAAACACCATATATTTT. It translates to CASSIDRGRNTIYF.

The CDR3 region has the DNA TGTGCCAGCAGTGAAGTAGGAGGACTGAACACTGAAGCTTTCTTT. Residues: CASSEVGGLNTEAFF. The genes are TRBV25-1 and TRBJ1-1; unclear D gene. V lost 2 bases and J 0 bases, leaving 10 bases between the germline ends. CDR3 length: 15 amino acids. Germline V gives CDR1 MGHDK, CDR2 SYGVNS.

On this clone itself: The junction shows a germline mismatch at one end, possibly a read error. This same CDR3 is encoded by further DNA sequences in the sample. V usage is TRBV7-2 and J usage is TRBJ2-7; no firm D call. The germline V gene encodes CDR1 SGHTA and CDR2 FQGNSA. The CDR3 loop spans 14 amino acids. CDR3 bases: TGTGCCAGCAGTTTAGCTGGTGGCGCCTACGAGCAGTACTTC. Its translation is CASSLAGGAYEQYF.

The V and J genes are TRBV21-1 and TRBJ2-7; the D call of TRBD1 is as the table states it, not checked on the DNA. TRBV21-1 is a pseudogene. This CDR3 spans 17 amino acids. CDR3 nucleotides: TGTGCCAGCACCTTGGGGCCCCGGGACAGCCGCTCCTACGAGCAGTACTTC. Translation gives CASTLGPRDSRSYEQYF.

The CDR3 reads CASSVTPSTDTQYF. The CDR3 bases are TGTGCCAGCAGCGTGACTCCCAGCACAGATACGCAGTATTTT. The genes are TRBV5-4 and TRBJ2-3; D not certain. The V end lost 4 bases, the J end lost 0 bases, and 9 bases lay between the germline ends. CDR3 length: 14 residues. Germline V gene lookup returns CDR1 SGHNT and CDR2 YYREEE (reference sequence).

The V gene is TRBV11-2, the J gene TRBJ2-2, with TRBD2 identical over 12 bases. J lost 5 bases, V lost 3 bases, and 1 base had no gene match. CDR3 length equals 15 residues. Per germline, CDR1 SGHAT and CDR2 FQNNGV. The CDR3 DNA reads as TGTGCCAGCAGCTTCGGGACTAGCGGGACCGGGGAGCTGTTTTTT. Amino acids: CASSFGTSGTGELFF.

This sequence joins TRBV7-2 and TRBJ2-3, with unresolved D. This CDR3 comprises 9 residues. Trimming took 8 bases from V and 7 from J, leaving 4 bases between them. Germline V gives CDR1 SGHTA, CDR2 FQGNSA. The CDR3 is CASPYTQYF. The CDR3 coding sequence is TGTGCCAGCCCCTATACGCAGTATTTT.

Concerning this clone itself: The sample contains more than one DNA sequence encoding this CDR3. The chain has TRBV4-1 and TRBJ1-1; D is unclear. Germline CDR1 MGHRA, CDR2 YSYEKL. The CDR3 covers 14 residues. Between the trimmed V and J ends, which lost 1 base and 0 bases, there was a span of 6 bases. The CDR3 loop reads CASSQGGVNTEAFF. The CDR3 coding sequence is TGCGCCAGCAGCCAAGGCGGTGTGAACACTGAAGCTTTCTTT.

The V and J genes are TRBV5-1 and TRBJ1-1; tentative D call: TRBD1 (5 bases). The ends were cut back, 1 base at V and 4 bases at J, with 11 bases in the middle. CDR3 length: 14 residues. CDR1 is SGHRS and CDR2 is YFSETQ in the germline V gene. The CDR3 protein is CASSLRGSFTEAFF. CDR3 DNA sequence: TGCGCCAGCAGCTTGAGGGGCTCGTTCACTGAAGCTTTCTTT.

This clone was counted a single time. This chain joins TRBV29-1 and TRBJ2-3; 8 bases fit TRBD2. Germline CDR1 SQVTM, CDR2 ANQGSEA. J lost 3 bases, V lost 1 base, and 6 bases had no gene match. This CDR3 is 15 amino acids long. The CDR3 DNA follows: TGCAGCGTTGAAGGGCCCAGCGGGGGAACAGATACGCAGTATTTT. Its protein product is CSVEGPSGGTDTQYF.

This clone was observed a single time. The J gene is TRBJ2-6, the V gene TRBV6-1; D is ambiguous. Germline V gene data show CDR1 as MNHNS and CDR2 as SASEGT. Trimming removed 4 bases from V and 4 bases from J, with 14 bases in between. The CDR3 sequence is 16 residues long. The CDR3 spells CASSGLPRFGANVLTF. CDR3 DNA: TGTGCCAGCAGTGGGCTTCCCCGGTTCGGGGCCAACGTCCTGACTTTC.

This rearrangement joins TRBV29-1 to TRBJ1-6; perhaps TRBD1 as D (5 bases). The V and J ends lost 3 bases and 8 bases respectively, with 17 bases between them. Germline V gives CDR1 SQVTM, CDR2 ANQGSEA. This CDR3 comprises 15 residues. This CDR3 reads CSVEYGGLRDSPLHF. CDR3 nucleotides: TGCAGCGTTGAGTATGGGGGACTCCGGGATTCACCCCTCCACTTT.

On this clone: No conserved phenylalanine or tryptophan is present at the end of the CDR3, so a read error is the likely explanation. The DNA is omitted, as the CDR3 cannot be located on it reliably, and the CDR3 follows TCRdb's listing. The chain couples TRBV6-4 to TRBJ1-2. Germline CDR1 reads MRHNA; CDR2 reads SNTAGT. The CDR3 length is 9 residues, termini included. CDR3 sequence: CASSVGTPR.

On this clone itself: This sample includes further DNA sequences coding for the same CDR3. The chain couples TRBV30 to TRBJ2-5; D is possibly TRBD1 (5 bases). From germline, CDR1 is GTSNPN and CDR2 SVGIG (reference sequence). The CDR3 covers 13 residues. Trimming took 0 bases from V and 5 from J, leaving 10 bases between them. CDR3 protein: CAWSVNQGETQYF. The CDR3 nucleotides read TGTGCCTGGAGTGTTAACCAGGGTGAGACCCAGTACTTC. Using reference TRBV30 and TRBJ2-5 for the parts outside the CDR3, the full variable domain is SQTIHQWPATLVQPVGSPLSLECTVEGTSNPNLYWYRQAAGRGLQLLFYSVGIGQISSEVPQNLSASRPQDRQFILSSKKLLLSDSGFYLCAWSVNQGETQYFGPGTRLLVL.

This chain links TRBV7-9 with TRBJ2-1, with D unresolved. This CDR3 comprises 17 residues. Germline-derived CDR1 and CDR2 are SEHNR and FQNEAQ (reference sequence). Between the trimmed V and J ends, which lost 1 base and 0 bases, there was a span of 13 bases. As DNA, the CDR3 is TGTGCCAGCAGCTTAGTATTAAGCCTAGGCTCCTACAATGAGCAGTTCTTC. Translation: CASSLVLSLGSYNEQFF.

CDR3 sequence reads: CSVGDTYEQYF. In nucleotides, the CDR3 is TGCAGCGTTGGGGACACGTACGAGCAGTACTTC. J is TRBJ2-7 and V is TRBV29-1; tentative D call: TRBD1 (6 bases). The CDR3 spans 11 residues. Germline V gene data show CDR1 as SQVTM and CDR2 as ANQGSEA. Trimming removed 4 bases from V and 4 bases from J, with 8 bases in between.

This chain uses TRBV6-6 with TRBJ2-2, with 7 bases matching TRBD1. J lost 2 bases, V lost 5 bases, and 5 bases had no gene match. Germline CDR1 MNHNY, CDR2 SVGAGI (reference sequence). This CDR3 has 15 amino acids. CDR3 sequence (DNA): TGTGCCAGCAGTCCAGACAGGGCAAACACCGGGGAGCTGTTTTTT. This sequence encodes CASSPDRANTGELFF.

A remark on this clone: An end of the junction differs from the germline gene, which may be a read error. The V gene is TRBV5-4, the J gene TRBJ1-2, with 7 bases matching TRBD1. This CDR3 has 11 amino acids. Germline V CDR1 and CDR2: SGHNT, YYREEE (reference sequence). CDR3: CASSLRDSLQF. CDR3 in DNA: TGTGCCAGCAGCTTGAGGGACAGCCTACAATTC.

This clone is a singleton in its sample. This chain links TRBV19 with TRBJ2-7, with D unresolved. The CDR3 extends over 13 amino acids. V dropped 3 bases and J dropped 3 bases, with 9 bases sitting between them. Germline V gene sequence: CDR1 LNHDA, CDR2 SQIVND (reference sequence). The CDR3: CASSIQVFYEQYF. DNA for the CDR3: TGTGCCAGTAGTATTCAGGTTTTCTACGAGCAGTACTTC.

The chain has TRBV11-2 and TRBJ1-1; 7 bases are a match to TRBD1. The V segment lost 2 bases and the J segment 1 base; nucleotides outside the gene matches: 7. CDR1 and CDR2 (germline): SGHAT, FQNNGV. The CDR3 spans 16 residues. The CDR3 here is CASSLRRTGWNTEAFF. For the CDR3, the DNA is TGTGCCAGCAGCTTAAGACGGACAGGTTGGAACACTGAAGCTTTCTTT.

The chain combines TRBV19 with TRBJ2-2, with 14 bases aligning to TRBD2. Trimming removed 5 bases from V and 6 bases from J; junction bases left unmatched: 5. CDR1 LNHDA and CDR2 SQIVND come from the germline V gene (reference sequence). The CDR3 length is 16 residues. CDR3 coding DNA: TGTGCCAGTAGTCGACTAGCGGGAGGGCTAGCCGGGGAGCTGTTTTTT. Residues: CASSRLAGGLAGELFF.

This sequence joins TRBV28 and TRBJ2-5; 9 nucleotides agree with TRBD1. V was pared by 6 bases and J by 4 bases, with 6 bases of the junction left unmatched. Germline V CDR1 and CDR2: MDHEN, SYDVKM. This CDR3 is built from 14 residues. The chain's CDR3 is CASRPTGGRETQYF. In DNA form, the CDR3 reads TGTGCCAGCAGACCAACAGGGGGCAGAGAGACCCAGTACTTC.

V gene TRBV29-1 combines with J gene TRBJ2-7, with TRBD1 identical over 9 bases. Germline V CDR1 and CDR2: SQVTM, ANQGSEA. V lost 6 bases and J lost 1; bases outside the gene matches: 10. The CDR3 runs to 15 residues. The CDR3: CSVASYGTGSYEQYF. CDR3 nucleotides: TGCAGCGTCGCATCTTATGGGACAGGGTCCTACGAGCAGTACTTC.

V gene TRBV6-6 combines with J gene TRBJ1-1; D is perhaps TRBD1 (6 bases). Germline loops: CDR1 MNHNY, CDR2 SVGAGI (reference sequence). Trimming stripped 6 bases from V and 7 bases from J, with 12 bases between. CDR3 size: 12 residues. The chain's CDR3 is CASRPDRNEAFF. CDR3 coding DNA: TGTGCCAGCAGACCGGACAGAAATGAAGCTTTCTTT.

The V call is TRBV7-9, the J call TRBJ2-1; D is unclear. CDR1 is SEHNR, CDR2 FQNEAQ, per germline (reference sequence). The CDR3 runs 12 residues. Trimming pared 4 bases from V and 5 bases from J, leaving 6 bases between. CDR3 amino acids: CASSSNHNEQFF. CDR3 nucleotides: TGTGCCAGCAGCTCCAACCACAATGAGCAGTTCTTC.